This T cell receptor beta chain was captured by sequencing in a study of T cells in Graves' hyperthyroidism and ophthalmopathy. Findings and caveats of the study: Peripheral blood also featured most of the thyroid clonotypes expanded above 0.001. Prediction of ophthalmopathy progression came a median 6.5 months pre-onset. Stable hyperthyroidism was told apart from ophthalmopathy by a model built on 13 V-J features.

PBMCs were derived from under 13 ml fresh peripheral blood. This clonotype has a handful of counts. The target antigen is unknown. What was amplified from RNA transcripts were TCR beta CDR3 regions. A first-round RT-PCR of the TCR CDR3 used the HTBI primer set. MiXCR was run by TCRdb on the multiplex PCR reads, yielding one entry per CDR3 protein. The data show approximately 300,000 distinct CDR3 sequences, approximately 18% seen once. Sequencing used blood. This receptor was obtained from a man aged 45-65 years with Graves' ophthalmopathy.

CDR3 sequence (DNA): TGTGCCAGCAGCCAAGAGGGGGGGACAAGCGATGAGCAGTTCTTC. This translates into CASSQEGGTSDEQFF. This chain links TRBV4-2 with TRBJ2-1, with D possibly TRBD2 on 7 matching bases. CDR3 length: 15 amino acids. Trimming removed 0 bases from V and 8 bases from J, with 14 bases in between. Germline-derived CDR1 and CDR2 are LGHNA and YNFKEQ.